The 25 T cell receptor beta chains listed next were all sequenced from one sample in a study of T cell repertoires in cytomegalovirus infection. TCRdb itself ran the reads through MiXCR, one entry per CDR3 protein. The table has about 830,000 distinct CDR3 sequences, less than 35% seen once. Their recognized antigens are unknown. Sequenced material: cultured CD8+ T cells from PBMCs, taken from culture after CMV antigen stimulation. These receptors all stem from a human donor in good health (CMV status not recorded). Some clones in this sample may be carry-over from other donors' samples.

The chain joins TRBV12-3 or TRBV12-4 to TRBJ1-1; D is unclear. This CDR3 spans 13 amino acids. V was trimmed by 3 bases and J by 5 bases, leaving 10 bases between them. The CDR3 reads CASSFLMETEAFF. The CDR3 DNA reads as TGTGCCAGCAGTTTTTTAATGGAGACTGAAGCTTTCTTT.

This chain joins TRBV7-4 and TRBJ2-3; a weak D match, TRBD2 (5 bases). The CDR3 length is 15 residues. V dropped 5 bases and J dropped 4 bases, with 16 bases sitting between them. Germline CDR1 SGHVT, CDR2 SQSDAQ. The CDR3 here is CASSPRGKGADTQYF. CDR3 DNA sequence: TGTGCCAGCAGCCCCCGGGGTAAGGGCGCAGATACGCAGTATTTT.

This clonotype was detected many times. Its ends do not fully match the called genes, so a read error is possible. This chain links TRBV6-2 or TRBV6-3 with TRBJ2-5, with 13 bases fitting TRBD2. The CDR3 length is 16 residues. CDR1 is MNHEY, CDR2 SVGEGT, per germline. The DNA for the CDR3 is TGTGCCAGCAGTGACTCCGGGACTAGCGGGGTGGAGACCCAGTACTTC. Protein sequence: CASSDSGTSGVETQYF.

The V call is TRBV6-8, the J call TRBJ1-3, with D possibly matching TRBD1 (5 bases). V lost 5 bases and J lost 1, with 18 bases in between. The CDR3 is made up of 17 amino acids. CDR1 is MNHGY, CDR2 SAAAGT, per germline. This CDR3 reads CASSIYRSEGSGNTIYF. DNA of the CDR3: TGTGCCAGCAGTATCTACAGATCCGAGGGGTCTGGAAACACCATATATTTT.

In this sample, this clonotype turned up a few times. This may stem from a read error, because a much larger clone lies one nucleotide away. The V call is TRBV12-3 or TRBV12-4, the J call TRBJ2-3; 9 bases are a match to TRBD2. The CDR3 has 14 amino acids. The CDR3 region is CASIKGTSTDAQYF. As DNA, the CDR3 is TGTGCCAGCATCAAGGGGACTAGCACAGATGCGCAGTATTTT.

Notes on this clonotype: This may stem from a read error, because a much larger clone lies one nucleotide away. J is TRBJ2-7 and V is TRBV6-1; 7 bases agree with TRBD1. CDR1 MNHNS and CDR2 SASEGT come from the germline V gene. The CDR3 sequence is 13 residues long. The J segment lost 2 bases and the V segment lost 6 bases, leaving 4 bases of the junction unmatched. CDR3 loop: CASSRDSTYEQYF. For the CDR3, the DNA is TGTGCCAGCAGCAGGGACAGCACCTACGAGCAGTACTTC.

DNA of the CDR3: TGTGCCAGCAGTTTTTTACCGGAGGGAAAACTGTTTTTT. This gives the protein CASSFLPEGKLFF. The chain carries TRBV27 and TRBJ1-4; D is undetermined. Trimming shortened V by 3 bases and J by 10 bases, and 12 bases separated the two germline ends. Germline lookup yields CDR1 MNHEY and CDR2 SMNVEV (reference sequence). The CDR3 totals 13 residues.

This clonotype appeared a few times. The chain employs TRBV7-6 and TRBJ1-2; TRBD1 aligns across 9 bases. The CDR3 sequence is 15 residues long. V gave up 5 bases and J gave up 2 bases; unmatched junction bases: 6. Germline V gives CDR1 SGHVS, CDR2 FNYEAQ. The CDR3 DNA reads TGTGCCAGCAGCGCGGGAACAGGGGGCAACTATGGCTACACCTTC. As protein: CASSAGTGGNYGYTF.

This rearrangement joins TRBV5-6 to TRBJ2-1; possibly TRBD1 for D (6 bases). The CDR3 consists of 15 residues. The germline gives CDR1 SGHDT, CDR2 YYEEEE. Between the trimmed V and J ends, which lost 5 bases and 3 bases, there was a span of 15 bases. In nucleotides, the CDR3 is TGTGCCAGCAGGAACAGGGAGATTATCTACAATGAGCAGTTCTTC. This encodes CASRNREIIYNEQFF.

V is TRBV29-1 and J is TRBJ2-2; D might be TRBD1 (6 bases). With 0 bases removed from V and 3 bases from J, the gap between germline ends came to 14 bases. The CDR3 consists of 16 residues. Looked up from germline, CDR1 is SQVTM and CDR2 is ANQGSEA. Here the CDR3 DNA reads TGCAGCGTTGAAGATCGGGAAGGGGGAGACACCGGGGAGCTGTTTTTT. Amino acids: CSVEDREGGDTGELFF.

The chain carries TRBV20-1 and TRBJ2-1, with 9 bases that match TRBD1. The germline V gene encodes CDR1 DFQATT and CDR2 SNEGSKA (reference sequence). The CDR3 covers 15 residues. J lost 2 bases, V lost 4 bases, and 6 bases had no gene match. CDR3 sequence: CSATSGQGPYNEQFF. The CDR3 DNA sequence: TGCAGTGCTACCTCCGGACAGGGGCCCTACAATGAGCAGTTCTTC.

A note on this clonotype: It may be a read error: a sequence one base away is much more abundant. The rearrangement uses TRBV7-2 and TRBJ2-5, with 8 bases that match TRBD1. Germline assignment: CDR1 SGHTA and CDR2 FQGNSA. This CDR3 has 14 residues. CDR3 DNA sequence: TGTGTCAGCAGCTTGAACAGGGGGATAGAGACCCAGTACTTC. This sequence encodes CVSSLNRGIETQYF. The full variable domain, with the rest looked up from reference TRBV7-2 and TRBJ2-5, is GAGVSQSPSNKVTEKGKDVELRCDPISGHTALYWYRQSLGQGLEFLIYFQGNSAPDKSGLPSDRFSAERTGGSVSTLTIQRTQQEDSAVYLCVSSLNRGIETQYFGPGTRLLVL.

The table lists this clonotype with a few counts. The genes are TRBV6-1 and TRBJ1-5; D is unclear. CDR1 and CDR2 from the germline V gene are MNHNS and SASEGT. V dropped 5 bases and J dropped 3 bases, with 17 bases sitting between them. The CDR3 is 16 residues long. The CDR3 protein is CASSPRVGRDNQPQHF. DNA of the CDR3: TGTGCCAGCAGTCCAAGGGTGGGGAGAGACAATCAGCCCCAGCATTTT.

This clonotype was counted between two and nine times. The chain carries TRBV7-6 and TRBJ2-5; D not resolved. V lost 5 bases to trimming and J lost 5 bases, with 15 bases between them. Germline loops: CDR1 SGHVS, CDR2 FNYEAQ. The CDR3 runs 14 residues. The CDR3 DNA reads TGTGCCAGCAGCCCCCCCGCTAGGCGTGAGACCCAGTACTTC. Translated, it gives CASSPPARRETQYF.

This clonotype has only a few counts. The chain combines TRBV11-2 with TRBJ2-2; 12 nucleotides match TRBD2. The CDR3 covers 17 residues. CDR1 and CDR2 from the germline V gene are SGHAT and FQNNGV. V shed 4 bases, J shed 4 bases, and the junction held 7 bases outside the gene matches. CDR3 coding DNA: TGTGCCAGCAGCTCCCGGACTAGCGGGATTTTCACCGGGGAGCTGTTTTTT. Translating gives CASSSRTSGIFTGELFF.

The table lists this clonotype with many counts. The gene calls are TRBV6-5 and TRBJ2-3; no clear D gene. Trimming left V 0 bases short and J 2 bases short, with 6 bases between. The CDR3 is 14 amino acids. Germline loops: CDR1 MNHEY, CDR2 SVGAGI. The CDR3 region is CASSYSSPTDTQYF. The CDR3 DNA reads as TGTGCCAGCAGTTACTCGAGCCCCACAGATACGCAGTATTTT.

This clonotype was observed a few times. V usage is TRBV27 and J usage is TRBJ2-2; perhaps TRBD2 as D (5 bases). Germline V gene data show CDR1 as MNHEY and CDR2 as SMNVEV (reference sequence). The CDR3 is made up of 16 amino acids. Trimming took off 2 bases at V and 1 base at J, with 11 bases between the two ends. The DNA for the CDR3 is TGTGCCAGCAGTTTACCCTCCGGACTGAACACCGGGGAGCTGTTTTTT. Translation gives CASSLPSGLNTGELFF.

This clonotype was seen a handful of times. This sequence joins TRBV7-3 and TRBJ2-1, with D perhaps given as TRBD1 or TRBD2 (5 bases each). The V end lost 4 bases, the J end lost 5 bases, and 15 bases lay between the germline ends. Germline V lookup: CDR1 SGHTA, CDR2 FQGTGA. The CDR3 is 15 amino acids. Here the CDR3 reads CASSSPGTVDNEQFF. The CDR3 nucleotides are TGTGCCAGCAGCTCTCCCGGGACGGTAGACAATGAGCAGTTCTTC. The full variable domain, its missing parts supplied by reference TRBV7-3 and TRBJ2-1, is GAGVSQTPSNKVTEKGKYVELRCDPISGHTALYWYRQSLGQGPEFLIYFQGTGAADDSGLPNDRFFAVRPEGSVSTLKIQRTERGDSAVYLCASSSPGTVDNEQFFGPGTRLTVL.

The chain joins TRBV28 to TRBJ2-7; 9 positions agree with TRBD1. Germline assignment: CDR1 MDHEN and CDR2 SYDVKM. The CDR3 is made up of 13 amino acids. The chain's CDR3 is CTSGWTGDHEQYV. The CDR3, as DNA: TGTACCAGCGGGTGGACAGGGGACCACGAGCAGTACGTC.

This clonotype was observed a handful of times. A much larger clone differs from this one at a single base, so this may be a read error. V is TRBV7-8 and J is TRBJ1-4; D is perhaps TRBD1 (6 bases). Per germline, CDR1 SGHVS and CDR2 FQNEAQ. This CDR3 is 16 amino acids long. As DNA, the CDR3 is TGTGCCAACAGCTTCCCAACAGGGTCAACTAATGAAAAACTGTTTTTT. It specifies CANSFPTGSTNEKLFF.

The genes are TRBV6-6 and TRBJ2-3, with 8 bases lining up with TRBD2. V lost 0 bases and J lost 3; bases outside the gene matches: 8. The CDR3 consists of 17 residues. CDR1 and CDR2 (germline): MNHNY, SVGAGI (reference sequence). Here the CDR3 reads CASSYSLLAGLTDTQYF. Here the CDR3 DNA reads TGTGCCAGCAGTTACTCGTTGTTAGCGGGGCTGACAGATACGCAGTATTTT.

V and J are TRBV7-9 and TRBJ2-3; D gene unclear. V was trimmed by 1 base and J by 2 bases, leaving 10 bases between them. The CDR3 runs to 15 residues. Germline V gene data show CDR1 as SEHNR and CDR2 as FQNEAQ (reference sequence). The CDR3 reads CASSLEPPDTDTQYF. CDR3 bases: TGTGCCAGCAGCTTAGAACCTCCTGACACAGATACGCAGTATTTT.

V usage is TRBV13 and J usage is TRBJ1-2; 7 bases match TRBD1. V lost 0 bases, J lost 7 bases, and 5 bases stayed unmatched. CDR3 size: 14 residues. CDR1 and CDR2 from the germline V gene are PRHDT and FYEKMQ (reference sequence). The CDR3 is CASSLGTGKGGYTF. The CDR3 region has the DNA TGTGCCAGCAGCTTAGGGACAGGGAAGGGTGGCTACACCTTC.

The chain couples TRBV2 to TRBJ2-5; 7 bases fit TRBD2. Germline CDR1 SNHLY, CDR2 FYNNEI. The CDR3 runs 15 residues. Trimming took 2 bases from V and 5 from J; bases not matched to a gene: 8. The CDR3 reads CASSERGLPLETQYF. In nucleotides, the CDR3 is TGTGCCAGCAGTGAAAGGGGACTACCTTTGGAGACCCAGTACTTC.

The CDR3 DNA reads as TGTGCCAGCAGCTTAGGCCAAAAACATTGGGGCGCAGATACGCAGTATTTT. Amino acids: CASSLGQKHWGADTQYF. The rearrangement links TRBV11-2 to TRBJ2-3; tentative D call: TRBD1 (5 bases). The CDR3 runs 17 residues. Trimming took off 1 base at V and 4 bases at J, with 18 bases between the two ends. CDR1 and CDR2 from the germline V gene are SGHAT and FQNNGV.